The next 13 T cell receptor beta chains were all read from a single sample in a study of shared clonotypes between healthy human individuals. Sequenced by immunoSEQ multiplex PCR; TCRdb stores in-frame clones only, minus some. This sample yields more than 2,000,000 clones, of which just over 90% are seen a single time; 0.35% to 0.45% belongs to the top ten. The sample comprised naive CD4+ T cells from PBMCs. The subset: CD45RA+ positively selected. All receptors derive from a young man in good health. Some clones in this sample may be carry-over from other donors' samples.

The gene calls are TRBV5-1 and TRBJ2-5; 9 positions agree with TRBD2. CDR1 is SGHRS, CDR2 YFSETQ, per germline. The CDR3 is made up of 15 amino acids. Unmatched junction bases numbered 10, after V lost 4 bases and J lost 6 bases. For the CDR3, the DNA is TGCGCCAGCAGCGTTACCGGGACTAGCATACAGACCCAGTACTTC. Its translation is CASSVTGTSIQTQYF. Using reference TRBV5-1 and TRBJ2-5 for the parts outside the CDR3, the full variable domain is KAGVTQTPRYLIKTRGQQVTLSCSPISGHRSVSWYQQTPGQGLQFLFEYFSETQRNKGNFPGRFSGRQFSNSRSEMNVSTLELGDSALYLCASSVTGTSIQTQYFGPGTRLLVL.

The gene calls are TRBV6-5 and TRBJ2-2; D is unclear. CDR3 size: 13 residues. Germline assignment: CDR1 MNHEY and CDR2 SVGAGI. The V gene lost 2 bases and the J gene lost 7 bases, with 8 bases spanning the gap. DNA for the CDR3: TGTGCCAGCAGTTACGTGGTGGACGGGGAGCTGTTTTTT. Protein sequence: CASSYVVDGELFF.

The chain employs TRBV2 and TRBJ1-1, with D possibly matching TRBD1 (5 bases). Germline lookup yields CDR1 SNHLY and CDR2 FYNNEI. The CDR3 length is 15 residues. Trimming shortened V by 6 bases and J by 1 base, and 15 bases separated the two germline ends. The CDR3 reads CASRLQGSPNTEAFF. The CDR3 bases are TGTGCCAGCAGGCTCCAGGGCAGCCCGAACACTGAAGCTTTCTTT.

The CDR3 here is CASSPERLAGGLFPPHTGELFF. DNA of the CDR3: TGTGCCAGCAGCCCCGAAAGGCTAGCGGGAGGGCTATTCCCTCCCCACACCGGGGAGCTGTTTTTT. The chain is built from TRBV7-6 and TRBJ2-2; 12 bases fit TRBD2. Germline values: CDR1 SGHVS, CDR2 FNYEAQ. The J segment lost 3 bases and the V segment lost 5 bases, leaving 22 bases of the junction unmatched. The CDR3 runs 22 residues.

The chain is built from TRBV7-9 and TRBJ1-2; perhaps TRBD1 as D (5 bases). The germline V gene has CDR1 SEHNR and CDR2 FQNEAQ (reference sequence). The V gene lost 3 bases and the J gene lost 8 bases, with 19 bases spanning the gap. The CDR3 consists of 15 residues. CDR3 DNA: TGTGCCAGCAGCTTCCCAACGCAAGGGGCGGGGGGCTACACCTTC. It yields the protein CASSFPTQGAGGYTF.

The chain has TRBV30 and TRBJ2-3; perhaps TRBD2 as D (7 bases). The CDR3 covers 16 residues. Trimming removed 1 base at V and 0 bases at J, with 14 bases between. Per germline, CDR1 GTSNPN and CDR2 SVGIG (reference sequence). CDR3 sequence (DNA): TGTGCCTGGAGTGGGGAGGGGGGCGCAAGCACAGATACGCAGTATTTT. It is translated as CAWSGEGGASTDTQYF.

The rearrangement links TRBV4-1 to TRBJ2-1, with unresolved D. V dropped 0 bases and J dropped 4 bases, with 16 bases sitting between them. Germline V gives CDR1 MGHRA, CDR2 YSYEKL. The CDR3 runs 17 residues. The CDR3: CASSQDGGRLPYNEQFF. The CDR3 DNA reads TGCGCCAGCAGCCAAGATGGTGGCAGATTACCGTACAATGAGCAGTTCTTC.

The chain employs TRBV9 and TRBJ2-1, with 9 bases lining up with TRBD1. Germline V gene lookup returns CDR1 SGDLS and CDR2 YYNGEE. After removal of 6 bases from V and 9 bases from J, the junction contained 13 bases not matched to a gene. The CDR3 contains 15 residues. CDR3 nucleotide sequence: TGTGCCAGCAACGTGGGGACAGGGATCGCCCGTGAGCAGTTCTTC. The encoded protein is CASNVGTGIAREQFF.

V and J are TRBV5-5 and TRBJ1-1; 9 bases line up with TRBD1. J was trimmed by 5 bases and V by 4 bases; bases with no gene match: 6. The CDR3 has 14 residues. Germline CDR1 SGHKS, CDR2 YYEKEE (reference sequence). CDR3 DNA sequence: TGTGCCAGCAGCCAGGGACAGGGTTGGACTGAAGCTTTCTTT. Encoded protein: CASSQGQGWTEAFF.

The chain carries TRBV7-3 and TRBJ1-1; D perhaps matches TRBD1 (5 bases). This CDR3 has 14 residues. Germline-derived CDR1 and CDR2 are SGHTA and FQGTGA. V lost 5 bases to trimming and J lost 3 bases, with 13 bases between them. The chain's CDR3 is CASSPSGGYTEAFF. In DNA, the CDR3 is TGTGCCAGCAGCCCTTCTGGGGGTTACACTGAAGCTTTCTTT.

The CDR3 DNA is TGTGCCTGGAGTGAAGGACTAGCGGGTGCCGATACGCAGTATTTT. Translated, it gives CAWSEGLAGADTQYF. V usage is TRBV30 and J usage is TRBJ2-3, with 11 bases matching TRBD2. The V and J ends lost 1 base and 6 bases, in that order; junction bases with no gene match: 6. Germline CDR1 GTSNPN, CDR2 SVGIG (reference sequence). This CDR3 has 15 residues.

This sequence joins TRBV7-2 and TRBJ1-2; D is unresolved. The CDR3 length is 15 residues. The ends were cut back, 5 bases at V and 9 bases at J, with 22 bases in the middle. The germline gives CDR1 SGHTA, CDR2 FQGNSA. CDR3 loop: CASSTRGGLPPSYTF. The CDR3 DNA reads TGTGCCAGCAGCACCCGTGGAGGGCTACCCCCAAGCTACACCTTC.

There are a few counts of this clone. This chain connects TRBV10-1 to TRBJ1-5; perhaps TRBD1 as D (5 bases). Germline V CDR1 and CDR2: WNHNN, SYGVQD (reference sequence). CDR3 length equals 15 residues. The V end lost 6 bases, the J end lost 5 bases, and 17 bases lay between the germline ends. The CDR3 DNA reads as TGCGCCAGCAGGGGGGAAGGGACGGATTATCAGCCCCAGCATTTT. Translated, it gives CASRGEGTDYQPQHF.